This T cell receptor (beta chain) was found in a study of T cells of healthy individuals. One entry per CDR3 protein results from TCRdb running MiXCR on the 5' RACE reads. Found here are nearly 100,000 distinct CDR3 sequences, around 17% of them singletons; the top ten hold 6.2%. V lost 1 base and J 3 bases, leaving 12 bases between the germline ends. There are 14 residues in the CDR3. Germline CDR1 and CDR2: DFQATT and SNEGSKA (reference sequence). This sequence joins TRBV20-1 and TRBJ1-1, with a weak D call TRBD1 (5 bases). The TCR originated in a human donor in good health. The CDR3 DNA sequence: TGCAGTGCTAGAGTCCCAGGGTGGGACACTGAAGCTTTCTTT. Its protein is CSARVPGWDTEAFF.